This T cell receptor (beta chain) was recorded in a study of T cells expressing NK-cell markers. TCRdb re-called the 5' RACE reads and shows each CDR3 protein once, DNA omitted. The sample has about 390,000 distinct CDR3 sequences; the top ten hold about 10%. Germline loops: CDR1 LGHDT, CDR2 YNNKEL (reference sequence). This CDR3 is 16 amino acids long. The source material was blood T cells: a sorted CD56 or NKG2C T cell subset, CD4+ or CD8+ T cells, or bulk PBMC T cells (not recorded which). V and J are TRBV3-1 and TRBJ2-2; TCRdb indicates TRBD1, and absent DNA this call remains unverified. This clonotype was sampled from a woman aged 50 to 60 in good health. The CDR3 reads CASSAPGTKNTGELFF.